This TCR beta chain was identified in a study of OX40 agonist ivuxolimab in advanced cancers. At the level of the whole study: Ivuxolimab, which targeted the costimulatory receptor OX40 (CD134), was an agonistic, fully human IgG2 monoclonal antibody. Intravenous ivuxolimab was administered to patients every 2 weeks at six dose levels: 0.01, 0.1, 0.3, 1.5, 3 and 10 mg/kg. Of the approximately 50 dose-escalation patients, hepatocellular carcinoma was present in approximately 20, melanoma in some 15, renal cell carcinoma in 9 and head and neck cancer in 9. In the dose-escalation cohort, more than 80% of patients were male, and the mean age was roughly 56 years with a range of roughly 20 to 85. Prior anti-PD-1, anti-PD-L1 or anti-CTLA-4 therapy was permitted, and checkpoint inhibitors had been received by less than 45% of dose-escalation patients. Partial responses occurred in three dose-escalation patients, of whom one had hepatocellular carcinoma and two had cutaneous melanoma. Peripheral TCRbeta sequencing was intended to test whether TCR sequence diversity was altered and clonal T-cell expansion was caused by ivuxolimab. The monotherapy dose-escalation portion (N ≈ 57 patients) of the phase I ivuxolimab trial is reported in the paper.

Counted from cysteine to phenylalanine, this CDR3 has 17 amino acids. The DNA shown is the 51-base CDR3, in frame from base 1. The germline V gene (reference sequence) supplies CDR1 SGHNT and CDR2 YYREEE. V lost 0 bases and J lost 3 bases; the stretch between them is 16 bases long. On the study overall, not on this receptor specifically: At doses of 0.1 to 3.0 mg/kg, clonal expansion of both CD4+ and CD8+ blood T cells was observed from baseline to week 6. Low levels of normalized T-cell clonal expansion were also seen in some patients who did not respond. Partial responders in the 0.1-3.0 mg/kg groups had among the lowest normalized peripheral clonal expansion, especially among CD8+ T cells. On average, CD8+ T cells showed more expanded clones than CD4+ T cells after ivuxolimab. The antigen specificity of the clonally expanded peripheral T cells was not determined.

Patients with autoimmune disease history or receiving systemic immunosuppression were excluded from the trial. Peripheral blood for TCR sequencing was drawn from every dose cohort at baseline, at cycle 4 day 1 and at cycle 7 day 1. Samples came from an open-label, multicenter, first-in-human phase I dose-escalation trial of ivuxolimab. Adults with locally advanced or metastatic head and neck squamous cell, hepatocellular, melanoma or renal cell carcinoma were enrolled in the trial. Before TCR sequencing, CD4+ T cells and CD8+ T cells from peripheral blood were sorted into separate populations. Genomic DNA was extracted from sorted cells for sequencing of the TCRbeta CDR3 region. TCRbeta CDR3 regions were sequenced using the immunoSEQ Assay. Entries here come from immuneACCESS through TCRdb and include only in-frame sequences with V and J called. Some clones fail to appear in such tables; in the studies checked, an unresolved V gene covers under half of the shortfall, and the cause of the remainder is unknown. Here the sample has tens of thousands of clones; around 88% occur a single time. The ten biggest clones cover 0.61% of the sample.

Details on this clone: Its antigen has not been determined. Nothing much larger sits one base from this clone, and base qualities are not available.

The receptor chain draws on TRBV5-4 and TRBJ2-1, with TRBD2 tentatively as D gene (6 bases match). This TCR was sampled from an adult with an advanced solid tumor such as melanoma, head and neck, liver or kidney cancer. This material consisted of CD4+ or CD8+ T cells sorted from blood, taken in a trial of the OX40 agonist ivuxolimab. CDR3 loop: CASSLDTTAGYYNEQFF. The nucleotides are TGTGCCAGCAGCTTGGATACTACTGCGGGATACTACAATGAGCAGTTCTTC.